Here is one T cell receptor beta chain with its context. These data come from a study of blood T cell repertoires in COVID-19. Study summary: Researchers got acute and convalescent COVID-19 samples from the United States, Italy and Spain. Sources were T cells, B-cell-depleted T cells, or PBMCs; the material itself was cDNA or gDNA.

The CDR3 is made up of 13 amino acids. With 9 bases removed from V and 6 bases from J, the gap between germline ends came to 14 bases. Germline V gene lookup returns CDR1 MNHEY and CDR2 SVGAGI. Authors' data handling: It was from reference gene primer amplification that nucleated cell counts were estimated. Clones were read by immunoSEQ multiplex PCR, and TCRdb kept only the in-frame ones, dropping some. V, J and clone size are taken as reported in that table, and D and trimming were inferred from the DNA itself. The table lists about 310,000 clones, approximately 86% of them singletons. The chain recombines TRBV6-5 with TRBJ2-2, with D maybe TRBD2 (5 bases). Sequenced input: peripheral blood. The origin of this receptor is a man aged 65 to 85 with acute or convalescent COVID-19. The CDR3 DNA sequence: TGTGCCAGTCAAGGACCGAGGGCCGGGGAGCTGTTTTTT. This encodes CASQGPRAGELFF.